This note documents a single T cell receptor (beta chain) sequence. The antigen it binds to is not known. No base quality information exists; no much larger clone differs at one position. The cohort consisted of 650 to 850 healthy bone marrow donors. All cohort members were sampled while nominally healthy, although unrecorded immune exposures were likely present. The donor was CMV seronegative and belonged to the group of over 300 seronegative cohort members. A peripheral blood sample was collected from each donor, and TCR beta sequencing was performed on peripheral blood mononuclear cells. Genomic DNA was extracted from the blood cell samples with the Qiagen DNeasy Blood Extraction Kit. The germline V gene encodes CDR1 SNHLY and CDR2 FYNNEI. Counted from cysteine to phenylalanine, this CDR3 has 14 amino acids. Only the CDR3 DNA stays, 42 bases, in frame from base 1. At the junction V is shortened by 4 bases and J by 8 bases; bases outside the gene matches: 5.

The source of the sample is a study of cytomegalovirus exposure and HLA in healthy donors (dated by TCRdb to about 2017). About the investigation overall: According to an earlier analysis of several hundred of the donors, about 179 million T cells yielded roughly 100 million unique TCR beta sequences and about 300 Gb of sequence data. Besides the first cohort of around 700 subjects, a separate validation cohort made up of over a hundred different subjects was used. Among 350 to 400 genotyped donors of the cohort, an average of around 240,000 unique TCR beta nucleotide sequences were sequenced per donor, around 18% of them non-productive. Genome-wide SNP genotypes for about 65% of the roughly 700 donors were used in a later genetic analysis, which treated that subset as a discovery cohort. Class I and class II HLA loci were covered by the typing at four-digit resolution. The number of typed donors differed by locus: about 620-640 for A, B, C, DRB1 and DQB1; 522 for DQA1; approximately 610 for DPA1; and about 470 for DPB1. An early release that covered fewer than 800 HLA-typed donors contained approximately 290 gigabases of sequencing data and around 80 million unique TCR sequences. To study patterns of TCR occurrence, a later analysis re-analyzed previously published TCR beta repertoires from 500 to 850 donors and added high-resolution HLA genotyping. Donor age, sex, ethnicity and CMV serostatus were compiled alongside the repertoire data. All discovery cohort repertoires had been generated using a single sequencing platform. The T cell repertoires of 550 to 850 subjects were profiled by immunosequencing and related to cytomegalovirus serostatus. The study was designed to test whether signatures of past pathogen exposure could be identified by cataloging public T cell receptors. The study combined high-throughput TCR immunosequencing, statistical association of individual TCRs with disease status, and machine learning to predict cytomegalovirus infection status. An earlier analysis of several hundred of the donors applied high-throughput TCR beta sequencing to assess whether each TCR beta V gene segment acted as functional or pseudogenic. Rather than using new phenotypic data, the later analysis identified candidate immune exposures from TCR beta sequences and from how often those sequences occurred across donors. Among the roughly 400 genotyped donors, about 83% belonged to the genetic ancestry cluster associated with self-reported Caucasian donors. Because of strong linkage in the cohort, 5 or 6 DR-DQ haplotypes were treated as single units for association and clustering.

What the study reported, not specific to this receptor: According to a later analysis, TCR association rates differed among HLA loci, with DRB1 alleles showing the most associated TCRs and HLA-C alleles showing the fewest. Assigning TCR associations to individual alleles was difficult when HLA alleles, especially DR and DQ, strongly co-occurred. The presence/absence analyses assumed that sequencing depth was roughly uniform across donors, and that assumption may not be true. A later analysis found that HLA-associated TCR beta chains were more clonally expanded and had lower generation probabilities than equally common non-associated chains. Immune exposure information for the cohort was limited to CMV serostatus. Three of the identified cytomegalovirus-associated TCR beta chains were confirmed in vitro to be specific for cytomegalovirus antigens. Linkage disequilibrium might explain the correlated functional status among segregating V segments, but an unknown experimental factor could not be excluded. A later analysis found that most CMV-associated TCR beta chains appeared HLA-restricted, with HLA associations seemingly driven largely by CMV exposure. Most TCR sequences were seen in very few donors, while some public TCRs were found in many individuals. A cluster of highly shared sequence variants was judged likely to represent a technical artifact of the sequencing pipeline. In a later analysis, several top co-occurrence clusters were reported to appear linked to parvovirus B19, influenza, CMV and Epstein-Barr virus. HLA typing was unavailable for some donors at each locus, so association tests used only the typed subset. A later genetic analysis associated a missense DCLRE1C variant with V-gene and J-gene trimming of TCR beta chains, and an independent cohort replicated the association. Because counts were too low, roughly 18 rarely observed V segments, including chromosome 9 orphons, were left out of the earlier analysis of some 600 of the donors. Specific HLA alleles were associated with 16,951 TCR beta sequences at a false discovery rate of 0.05 in a later analysis. An earlier analysis of approximately 590 of the donors showed that most TCR beta V segments appeared in productive rearrangements either about 87% or about 30% of the time, which broadly matched IMGT annotations. Cytomegalovirus status was reported to be diagnosed by the classifier with high specificity and sensitivity in both the original and validation cohorts. A further reported finding was that TCR beta sequences accurately predicted the HLA-A and HLA-B alleles for most subjects in the first cohort. According to the authors, the approach could potentially be generalized to other disease states and immunological phenotypes. Compared with the roughly 710-donor mean, donors in an Asian-associated ancestry cluster had fewer N-insertions in productive TCRs, according to a later genetic analysis. In this cohort, only TCR beta chains were sequenced, and detectable features were limited by the absence of alpha or paired-chain data. The study gave a list of about 170 TCR beta chains associated with cytomegalovirus. Some IMGT-functional V segments, including TRBV6-2 and TRBV6-3, could not be told apart with the 87-base-pair reads, so those segments were excluded.

The library relied on the immunoSEQ multiplex PCR assay. A mixture of 60 forward primers for TCR Vbeta segments and 13 reverse primers for TCR Jbeta segments was used in the multiplex PCR. The CDR3 region of rearranged TCR beta genes was amplified from genomic DNA by a multiplex PCR assay. The amplified TCR beta libraries were sequenced on the Illumina HiSeq System as 87-base-pair reads. On the authors' methods: A later analysis tallied about 77 million unique TCR beta chains across the 700 or so repertoires, and about 12 million of those chains were shared by two or more donors. To remove PCR and sequencing errors, raw reads were error-corrected and collapsed into unique sequences using a nearest-neighbor algorithm that merged closely related sequences. CDR3 sequences were aligned to IMGT reference sequences to assign V, D and J gene segments. For a sequence to be retained, a match of at least six nucleotides was required to both a V gene segment and a J gene segment. A rearrangement was called productive if the CDR3 had no stop codons and remained in frame with V and J, and every other rearrangement was called non-productive. Following IMGT convention, CDR3 was defined as the stretch from the second conserved V-encoded cysteine up to the conserved J-encoded phenylalanine. The earlier analysis of about 560 of the donors excluded any sequence lacking an unambiguous match to a single V gene segment. An earlier analysis of a few hundred of the donors called V segments functional above 56.7% productive rearrangements and segregating when the between-donor standard deviation exceeded 5%. A statistical classification framework was developed to diagnose cytomegalovirus status using the catalog of TCR beta chain sequences. In a later analysis, TCR nucleotide sequences were compared against IMGT/GENE-DB human TR gene sequences so that V and J genes could be assigned. In a later analysis, CDR3 sequences and most-parsimonious VDJ recombination scenarios were assigned using the TCRdist pipeline. In a later analysis, every TCR beta chain was defined by the combination of its CDR3 amino acid sequence and its V-gene family, and reads without a unique V-gene family were dropped. A later analysis removed several hundred highly shared, low-generation-probability nucleotide sequences to deal with suspected cross-contamination and a sequencing artifact. In a later analysis, a clonal expansion index for each public chain was calculated from normalized within-repertoire ranks of inferred template counts. A later analysis computed generation probabilities with a VDJ recombination model fitted to out-of-frame rearrangements, and checked the results against IGoR. Hypergeometric tests were used in a later analysis to score TCR-TCR, TCR-HLA and TCR-CMV co-occurrence, with a repertoire-size bias correction applied to the TCR pairs. False discovery rates were estimated in a later analysis by permuting HLA or CMV assignments 20 times. In a later analysis, co-occurring TCRs were grouped using DBSCAN, with TCRdist sequence similarity added in when clustering inside HLA-allele-positive subsets. Repertoires with fewer than 30,000 or more than 120,000 public chains, plus five repertoires with anomalous nucleotide sharing, were excluded from co-occurrence clustering. Entries here come from immuneACCESS through TCRdb and include only in-frame sequences with V and J called. Some clones fail to appear in such tables; in the studies checked, an unresolved V gene covers under half of the shortfall, and the cause of the remainder is unknown. The D gene and trimming were derived from the DNA, and the V and J assignments and clone size from that table. For this sample the table gives around 98,000 clones, of which nearly 80% were detected only once. 3.8% of the sample rests with the top ten.

The TCR comes from a woman between 40 and 55 years old in good health and CMV-seronegative. Sequencing used PBMCs. The chain couples TRBV2 to TRBJ2-4; 10 bases in the junction line up with TRBD2. CDR3 reads: CASSATSGEYIQYF. Here is the DNA: TGTGCCAGCAGTGCCACTAGCGGGGAATACATTCAGTACTTC. Reference TRBV2 and TRBJ2-4 proteins supply the regions before and after the CDR3; the full variable domain is: EPEVTQTPSHQVTQMGQEVILRCVPISNHLYFYWYRQILGQKVEFLVSFYNNEISEKSEIFDDQFSVERPDGSNFTLKIRSTKLEDSAMYFCASSATSGEYIQYFGAGTRLSVL.